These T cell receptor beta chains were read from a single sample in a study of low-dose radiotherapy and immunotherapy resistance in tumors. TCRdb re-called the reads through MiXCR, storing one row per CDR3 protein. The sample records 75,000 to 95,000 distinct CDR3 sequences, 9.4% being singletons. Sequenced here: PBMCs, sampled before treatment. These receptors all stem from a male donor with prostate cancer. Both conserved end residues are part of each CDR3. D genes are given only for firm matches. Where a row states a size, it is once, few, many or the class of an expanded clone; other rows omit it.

TGCGCCAGCAGCCAAGATCCGGGAGGGGGCCAGCCCCAGCATTTT	CASSQDPGGGQPQHF	TRBV4-3	TRBJ1-5	TRBD1	many
TGTGCCAGCAGCCCCCTTGCCTACAATGAGCAGTTCTTC	CASSPLAYNEQFF	TRBV7-9	TRBJ2-1	-	many
TGCAGCGTTGAAGAGGGCAGGGCGAACACTGAAGCTTTCTTT	CSVEEGRANTEAFF	TRBV29-1	TRBJ1-1	-	many
TGCAGTGCTGTTGTTCCTCACGGCTACAATGAGCAGTTCTTC	CSAVVPHGYNEQFF	TRBV20-1	TRBJ2-1	-	many
TGCGCCAGCAGCTTGGGCTGGCGTATCCTAGCGGGACTCCGCTCCTACAATGAGCAGTTCTTC	CASSLGWRILAGLRSYNEQFF	TRBV5-1	TRBJ2-1	TRBD2	many
TGTGCCAGCAGCATGCTCTCTGGGATGGAGACCCAGTACTTC	CASSMLSGMETQYF	TRBV5-5	TRBJ2-5	-	many
TGTGCCAGTAGCACCGAGGACCAGCCATGGAATGAGCAGTTCTTC	CASSTEDQPWNEQFF	TRBV19	TRBJ2-1	-	few
TGCGCCAGCAGCCAAGATCGGGCCGGGCGGGGGGAGCTGTTTTTT	CASSQDRAGRGELFF	TRBV4-3	TRBJ2-2	-	many
TGTGCCAGCAGCCCAGACCGAACCGGGGAGCTGTTTTTT	CASSPDRTGELFF	TRBV7-9	TRBJ2-2	-	-
TGCACTGGGGTCGGTGGGGCCAACGTCCTGACTTTC	CTGVGGANVLTF	TRBV20-1	TRBJ2-6	-	many
TGTGCCAGCAGCGGTCAATCTGATACGCAGTATTTT	CASSGQSDTQYF	TRBV7-9	TRBJ2-3	-	many
TGTGCCTGGAGTGTAGATCCGGGCTCCCACTACGAGCAGTACTTC	CAWSVDPGSHYEQYF	TRBV30	TRBJ2-7	-	many
TGTGCCAGCGGGACAGGGGGCATCGGGGAGCTGTTTTTT	CASGTGGIGELFF	TRBV2	TRBJ2-2	TRBD1	-
TGTGCCAGCAGCTCGGGGACTAGCGGGACCTACTACGAGCAGTACTTC	CASSSGTSGTYYEQYF	TRBV7-2	TRBJ2-7	TRBD2	many
TGCAGTGCTGAGGACAGGCTAAATCAGCCCCAGCATTTT	CSAEDRLNQPQHF	TRBV20-1	TRBJ1-5	TRBD1	many
TGTGCCAGCAGGCAACTAGCGGGCGAGCAGTACTTC	CASRQLAGEQYF	TRBV2	TRBJ2-7	TRBD2	many
TGTGCCAGCCAACTTGGTCAGGGCGACACCGGGGAGCTGTTTTTT	CASQLGQGDTGELFF	TRBV19	TRBJ2-2	-	-
TGTGCCAGCAGCGCCGCAGGCACAGGGATCTACAATGAGCAGTTCTTC	CASSAAGTGIYNEQFF	TRBV7-2	TRBJ2-1	-	many
TGTGCCAGCAGCGAATATAGATCGACTAGCGGGAGGGCCTCAGCCACAGATACGCAGTATTTT	CASSEYRSTSGRASATDTQYF	TRBV7-8	TRBJ2-3	TRBD2	many
TGTGCCAGCAGTTGGGGTCAGACTGAAGCTTTCTTT	CASSWGQTEAFF	TRBV28	TRBJ1-1	-	many
TGTGCCAGCAGCTCGACAGGGAACACAGATACGCAGTATTTT	CASSSTGNTDTQYF	TRBV7-2	TRBJ2-3	TRBD1	many
TGTGCCTCTGGGACCTACGAGCAGTTCTTC	CASGTYEQFF	TRBV6-2/TRBV6-3	TRBJ2-1	-	many
TGTGCCAGCAGCTTAGAGACGGGGACCCAGTACTTC	CASSLETGTQYF	TRBV7-2	TRBJ2-5	-	many
TGTGCCAGCAGCGGCAGGGGAGGTGGCTACACCTTC	CASSGRGGGYTF	TRBV13	TRBJ1-2	-	many
TGCAGTGCTAGAGACACTAGCGGGTTTTACGAGCAGTACTTC	CSARDTSGFYEQYF	TRBV20-1	TRBJ2-7	TRBD2	many
TGTGCCAGCCGAGGGGTAAGCAATCAGCCCCAGCATTTT	CASRGVSNQPQHF	TRBV18	TRBJ1-5	-	many
TGCAGTGCTAGAGATCGGGCGGGGTTCTCCTTAGTCGAGCAGTACTTC	CSARDRAGFSLVEQYF	TRBV20-1	TRBJ2-7	-	many
TGTGCTATTGGAGAAGGTGGAAACACCATATATTTT	CAIGEGGNTIYF	TRBV28	TRBJ1-3	-	many
TGCAGCGTTGATGGTCCAGCCGGATCCTACGAGCAGTACTTC	CSVDGPAGSYEQYF	TRBV29-1	TRBJ2-7	-	many
TGTGCCAGCAGCTTAACGGGGGGCCGTCAGCCCGGAAACACCATATATTTT	CASSLTGGRQPGNTIYF	TRBV7-2	TRBJ1-3	-	many
TGTGCCAGCAGTGTCGGCGCAGTCCCCTACAATGAGCAGTTCTTC	CASSVGAVPYNEQFF	TRBV6-4	TRBJ2-1	-	many
TGCGCCAGCAGACAACAGGGGAATGAAGCTTTCTTT	CASRQQGNEAFF	TRBV5-1	TRBJ1-1	TRBD1	few
TGTGCCAGCAGCCAAGATCTTGCCCGAAACAATGAGCAGTTCTTC	CASSQDLARNNEQFF	TRBV3-1	TRBJ2-1	-	many
TGTGCCAGCTCTCCTAGGACAGCCTACGAGCAGTTCTTC	CASSPRTAYEQFF	TRBV18	TRBJ2-1	-	-
TGCAGTGCTAGAGGAGCGCTCGGGGCCTACGAGCAGTACTTC	CSARGALGAYEQYF	TRBV20-1	TRBJ2-7	-	many
TGTGCCAGCGGACGAATAGGGGGTGAGCAGTTCTTC	CASGRIGGEQFF	TRBV6-2/TRBV6-3	TRBJ2-1	-	few
TGTGCCACCAGTGATTGGGGGACCTCGACGGGAGGGCAGGTTGAGCAGTTCTTC	CATSDWGTSTGGQVEQFF	TRBV24-1	TRBJ2-1	TRBD2	many
TGCAGCGTTGAGTTGGACCTCTACAATGAGCAGTTCTTC	CSVELDLYNEQFF	TRBV29-1	TRBJ2-1	-	many
TGTGCCAGCAGTCTAACCGGGACTTGGACCTACGAGCAGTACTTC	CASSLTGTWTYEQYF	TRBV27	TRBJ2-7	-	many
TGTGCCAGCAGCCCTCCTTTCGGAGGCAATGAGCAGTTCTTC	CASSPPFGGNEQFF	TRBV5-6	TRBJ2-1	-	many
TGCAGCGTTGAAGATCGAGGCAGGGCTATGAACACCGGGGAGCTGTTTTTT	CSVEDRGRAMNTGELFF	TRBV29-1	TRBJ2-2	-	many
TGTGCCAGCACGGACAACAGGGGGCCAGCGACTGAAGCTTTCTTT	CASTDNRGPATEAFF	TRBV7-9	TRBJ1-1	TRBD1	-
TGTGCCAGCAGTCCAGAGAGGGCAACTAATGAAAAACTGTTTTTT	CASSPERATNEKLFF	TRBV27	TRBJ1-4	-	many